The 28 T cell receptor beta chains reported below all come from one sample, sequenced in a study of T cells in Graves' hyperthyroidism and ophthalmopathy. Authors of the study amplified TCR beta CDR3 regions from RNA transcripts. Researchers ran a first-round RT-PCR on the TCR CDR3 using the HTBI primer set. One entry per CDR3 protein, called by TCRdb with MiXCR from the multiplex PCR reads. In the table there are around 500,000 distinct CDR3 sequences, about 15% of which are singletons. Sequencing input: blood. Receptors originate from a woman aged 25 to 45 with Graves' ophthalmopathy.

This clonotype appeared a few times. CDR3 sequence: CATGQGGEQYF. In DNA form, the CDR3 reads TGTGCCACCGGACAGGGGGGGGAGCAGTACTTC. The chain carries TRBV6-1 and TRBJ2-7; 10 bases map to TRBD1. Unmatched junction bases numbered 4, after V lost 10 bases and J lost 7 bases. Germline CDR1 MNHNS, CDR2 SASEGT. The CDR3 sequence is 11 residues long.

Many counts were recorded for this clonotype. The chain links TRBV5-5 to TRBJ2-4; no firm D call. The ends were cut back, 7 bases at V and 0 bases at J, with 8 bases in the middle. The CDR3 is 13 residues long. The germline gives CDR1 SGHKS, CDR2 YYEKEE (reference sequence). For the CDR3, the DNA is TGTGCCAGCCTTGAGATAGCCAAAAACATTCAGTACTTC. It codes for CASLEIAKNIQYF.

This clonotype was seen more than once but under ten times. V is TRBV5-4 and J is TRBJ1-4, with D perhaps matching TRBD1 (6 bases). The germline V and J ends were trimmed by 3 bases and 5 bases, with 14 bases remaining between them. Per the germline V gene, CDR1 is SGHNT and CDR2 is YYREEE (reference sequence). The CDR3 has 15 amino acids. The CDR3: CASSSGGGRNEKLFF. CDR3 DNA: TGTGCCAGCAGCTCGGGGGGCGGGAGGAATGAAAAACTGTTTTTT.

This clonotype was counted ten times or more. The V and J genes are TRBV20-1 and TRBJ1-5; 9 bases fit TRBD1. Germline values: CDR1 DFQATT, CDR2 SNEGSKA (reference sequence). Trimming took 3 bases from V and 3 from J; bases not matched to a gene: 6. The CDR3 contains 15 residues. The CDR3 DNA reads TGCAGTGCTAGGGCGGGACAGGGCCACAATCAGCCCCAGCATTTT. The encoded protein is CSARAGQGHNQPQHF.

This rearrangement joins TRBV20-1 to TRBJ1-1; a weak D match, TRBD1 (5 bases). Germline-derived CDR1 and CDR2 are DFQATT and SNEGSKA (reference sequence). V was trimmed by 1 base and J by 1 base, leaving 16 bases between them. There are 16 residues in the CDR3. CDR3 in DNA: TGCAGTGCTAGAGGTTATGGGGGTTTAGGGAACACTGAAGCTTTCTTT. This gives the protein CSARGYGGLGNTEAFF.

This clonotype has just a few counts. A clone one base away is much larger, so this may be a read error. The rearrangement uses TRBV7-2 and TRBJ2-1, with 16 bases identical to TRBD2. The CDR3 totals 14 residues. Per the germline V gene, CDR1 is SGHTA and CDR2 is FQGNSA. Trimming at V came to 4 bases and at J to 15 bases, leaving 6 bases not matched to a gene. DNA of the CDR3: TGTGCCAGCAGCTGGGGACTAGCGGGAGGGGTGCGGTTCTTC. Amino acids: CASSWGLAGGVRFF.

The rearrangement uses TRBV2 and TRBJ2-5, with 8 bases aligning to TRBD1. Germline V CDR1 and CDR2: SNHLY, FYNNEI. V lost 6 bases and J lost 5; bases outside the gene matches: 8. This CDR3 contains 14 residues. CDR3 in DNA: TGTGCCAGCAGGTTGACGGGACAGGTGGAGACCCAGTACTTC. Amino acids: CASRLTGQVETQYF.

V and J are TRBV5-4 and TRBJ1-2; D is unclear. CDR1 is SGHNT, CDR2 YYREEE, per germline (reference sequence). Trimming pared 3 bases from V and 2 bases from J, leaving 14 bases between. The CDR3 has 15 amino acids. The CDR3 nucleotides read TGTGCCAGCAGCTGGAGGTCTTTGGCGAACTATGGCTACACCTTC. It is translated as CASSWRSLANYGYTF. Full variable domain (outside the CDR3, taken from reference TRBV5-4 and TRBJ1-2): ETGVTQSPTHLIKTRGQQVTLRCSSQSGHNTVSWYQQALGQGPQFIFQYYREEENGRGNFPPRFSGLQFPNYSSELNVNALELDDSALYLCASSWRSLANYGYTFGSGTRLTVV.

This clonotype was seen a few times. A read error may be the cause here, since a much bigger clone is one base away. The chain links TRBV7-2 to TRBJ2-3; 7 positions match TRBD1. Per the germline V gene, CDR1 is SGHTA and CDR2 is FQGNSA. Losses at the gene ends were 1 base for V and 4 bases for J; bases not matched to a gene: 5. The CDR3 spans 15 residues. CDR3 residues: CASSLVVGGADTQYF. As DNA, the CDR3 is TGTGCCAGCAGCTTAGTGGTAGGGGGCGCAGATACGCAGTATTTT.

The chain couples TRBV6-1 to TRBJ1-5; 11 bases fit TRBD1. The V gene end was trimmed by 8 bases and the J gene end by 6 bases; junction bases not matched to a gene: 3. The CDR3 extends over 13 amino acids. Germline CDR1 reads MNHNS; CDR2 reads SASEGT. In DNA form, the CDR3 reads TGTGCCAGCTGGGACAGGGGGGTTCAGCCCCAGCATTTT. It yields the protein CASWDRGVQPQHF.

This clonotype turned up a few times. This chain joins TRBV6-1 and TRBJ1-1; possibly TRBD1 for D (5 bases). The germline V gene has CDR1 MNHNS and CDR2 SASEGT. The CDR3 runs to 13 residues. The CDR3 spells CAGRNNPEGEAFF. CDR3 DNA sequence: TGTGCAGGGAGGAACAACCCTGAGGGGGAAGCTTTCTTT.

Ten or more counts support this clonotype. For the CDR3, the DNA is TGTGCCAGCAGTTTGGGCGAGGGGGATGAAGCTTTCTTT. It codes for CASSLGEGDEAFF. The chain combines TRBV12-3 or TRBV12-4 with TRBJ1-1; weak D call: TRBD1 (6 bases). V was clipped by 3 bases and J by 7 bases, with 12 bases between them. The CDR3 contains 13 residues.

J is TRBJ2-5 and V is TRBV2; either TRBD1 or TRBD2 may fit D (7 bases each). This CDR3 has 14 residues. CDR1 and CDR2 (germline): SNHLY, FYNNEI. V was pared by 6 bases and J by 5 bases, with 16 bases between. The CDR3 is CASRTTGEGETQYF. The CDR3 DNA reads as TGTGCCAGCAGAACAACAGGGGAGGGGGAGACCCAGTACTTC.

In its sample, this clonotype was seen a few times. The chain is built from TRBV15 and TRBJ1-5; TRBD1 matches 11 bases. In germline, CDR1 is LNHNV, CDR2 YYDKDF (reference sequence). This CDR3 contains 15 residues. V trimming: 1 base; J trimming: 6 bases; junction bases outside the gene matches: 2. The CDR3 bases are TGTGCCACCAGCAGAGCGGGGACAGGGGGTCAGCCCCAGCATTTT. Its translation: CATSRAGTGGQPQHF.

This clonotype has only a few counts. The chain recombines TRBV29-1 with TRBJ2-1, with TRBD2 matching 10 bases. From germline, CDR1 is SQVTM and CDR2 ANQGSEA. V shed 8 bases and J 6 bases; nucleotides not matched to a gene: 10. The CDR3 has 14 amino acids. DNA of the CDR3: TGCAGCCCGACGCTAGCGGGAGCCGGCAATGAGCAGTTCTTC. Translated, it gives CSPTLAGAGNEQFF.

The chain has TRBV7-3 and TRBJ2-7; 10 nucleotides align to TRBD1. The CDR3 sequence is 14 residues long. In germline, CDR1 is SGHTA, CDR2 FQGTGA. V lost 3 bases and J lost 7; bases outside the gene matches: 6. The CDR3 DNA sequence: TGTGCCAGCAGCTTCGGGACAGGGGTCGAAGAGCAGTACTTC. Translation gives CASSFGTGVEEQYF.

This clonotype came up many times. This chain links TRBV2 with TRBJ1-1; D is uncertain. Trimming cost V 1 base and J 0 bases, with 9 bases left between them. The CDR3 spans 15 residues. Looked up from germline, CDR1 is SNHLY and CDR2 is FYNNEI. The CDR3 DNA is TGTGCCAGCAGTGAAGGAAAGCAGCTGAACACTGAAGCTTTCTTT. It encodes CASSEGKQLNTEAFF. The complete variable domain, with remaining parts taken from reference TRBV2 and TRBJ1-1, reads EPEVTQTPSHQVTQMGQEVILRCVPISNHLYFYWYRQILGQKVEFLVSFYNNEISEKSEIFDDQFSVERPDGSNFTLKIRSTKLEDSAMYFCASSEGKQLNTEAFFGQGTRLTVV.

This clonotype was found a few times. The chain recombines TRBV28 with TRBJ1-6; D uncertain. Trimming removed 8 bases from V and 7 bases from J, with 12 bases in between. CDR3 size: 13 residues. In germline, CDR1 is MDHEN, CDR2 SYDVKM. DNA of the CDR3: TGTGCCAGCGGCAAGGTTTTAAATTCACCCCTCCACTTT. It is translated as CASGKVLNSPLHF.

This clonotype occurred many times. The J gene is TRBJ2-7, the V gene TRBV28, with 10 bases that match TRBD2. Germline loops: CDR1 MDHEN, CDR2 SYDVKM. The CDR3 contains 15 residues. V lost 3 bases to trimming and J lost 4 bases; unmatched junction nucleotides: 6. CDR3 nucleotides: TGTGCCAGCAGTTTGAGCGGGAGGGGACTTTACGAGCAGTACTTC. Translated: CASSLSGRGLYEQYF.

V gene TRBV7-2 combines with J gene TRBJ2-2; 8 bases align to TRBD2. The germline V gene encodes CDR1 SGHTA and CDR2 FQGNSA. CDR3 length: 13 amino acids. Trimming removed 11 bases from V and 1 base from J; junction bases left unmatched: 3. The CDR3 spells CAGGRRNTGELFF. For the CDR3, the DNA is TGTGCCGGCGGGAGGAGGAACACCGGGGAGCTGTTTTTT. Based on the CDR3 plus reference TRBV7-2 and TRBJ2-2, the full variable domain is GAGVSQSPSNKVTEKGKDVELRCDPISGHTALYWYRQSLGQGLEFLIYFQGNSAPDKSGLPSDRFSAERTGGSVSTLTIQRTQQEDSAVYLCAGGRRNTGELFFGEGSRLTVL.

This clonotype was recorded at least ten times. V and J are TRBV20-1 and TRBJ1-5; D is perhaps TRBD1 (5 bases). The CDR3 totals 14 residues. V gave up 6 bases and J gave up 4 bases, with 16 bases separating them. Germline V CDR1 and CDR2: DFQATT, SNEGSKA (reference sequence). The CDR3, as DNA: TGCAGTGCGCCGCCCCCAGGGATTAATCAGCCCCAGCATTTT. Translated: CSAPPPGINQPQHF.

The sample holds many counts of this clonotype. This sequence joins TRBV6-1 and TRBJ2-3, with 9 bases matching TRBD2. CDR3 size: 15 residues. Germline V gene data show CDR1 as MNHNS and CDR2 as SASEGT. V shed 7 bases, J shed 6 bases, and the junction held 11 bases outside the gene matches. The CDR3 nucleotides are TGTGCCAGCACCTTCCTTAGCGGGAGCGAGGATACGCAGTATTTT. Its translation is CASTFLSGSEDTQYF.

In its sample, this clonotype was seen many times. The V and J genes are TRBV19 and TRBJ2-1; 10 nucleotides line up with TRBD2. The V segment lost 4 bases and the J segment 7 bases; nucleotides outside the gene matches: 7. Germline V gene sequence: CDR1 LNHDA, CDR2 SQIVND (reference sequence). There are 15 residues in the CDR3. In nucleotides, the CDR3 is TGTGCCAGTAGTAAACTAGCGGGAAGGGGTAATGAGCAGTTCTTC. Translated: CASSKLAGRGNEQFF.

CDR3 sequence (DNA): TGCAGTGCTAGACAGGGCGACTACGCACAGTTCTTC. Translation gives CSARQGDYAQFF. This chain joins TRBV20-1 and TRBJ2-1, with D tentatively TRBD1 or TRBD2 (5 bases each). Trimming took 2 bases from V and 13 from J, leaving 15 bases between them. This CDR3 has 12 amino acids. Germline lookup yields CDR1 DFQATT and CDR2 SNEGSKA (reference sequence).

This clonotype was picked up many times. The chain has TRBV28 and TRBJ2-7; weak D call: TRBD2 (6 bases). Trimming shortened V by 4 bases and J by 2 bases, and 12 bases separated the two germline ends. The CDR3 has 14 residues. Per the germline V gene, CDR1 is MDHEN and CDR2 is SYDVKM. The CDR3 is CASSSGLTTYEQYF. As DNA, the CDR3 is TGTGCCAGCAGTTCGGGACTCACGACCTACGAGCAGTACTTC.

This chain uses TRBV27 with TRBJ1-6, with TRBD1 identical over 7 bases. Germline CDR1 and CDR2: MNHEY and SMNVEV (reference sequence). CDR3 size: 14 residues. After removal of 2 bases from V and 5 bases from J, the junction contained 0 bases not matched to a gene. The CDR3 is CASSLTGDNSPLHF. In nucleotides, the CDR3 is TGTGCCAGCAGTTTAACAGGGGATAATTCACCCCTCCACTTT.

The CDR3 region is CASSYAALMPQHF. DNA of the CDR3: TGTGCCAGCAGTTACGCTGCCCTGATGCCCCAGCATTTT. The chain joins TRBV6-2 or TRBV6-3 to TRBJ1-5; no clear D. The CDR3 length is 13 residues. V lost 2 bases to trimming and J lost 9 bases, with 11 bases between them. Germline CDR1 MNHEY, CDR2 SVGEGT.

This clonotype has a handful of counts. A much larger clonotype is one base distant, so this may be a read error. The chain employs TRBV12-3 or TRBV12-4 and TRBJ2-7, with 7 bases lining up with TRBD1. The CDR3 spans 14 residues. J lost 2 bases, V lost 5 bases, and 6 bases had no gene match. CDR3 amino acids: CASSARTGAYEQYF. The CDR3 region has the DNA TGTGCCAGCAGTGCCCGGACAGGAGCCTACGAGCAGTACTTC.